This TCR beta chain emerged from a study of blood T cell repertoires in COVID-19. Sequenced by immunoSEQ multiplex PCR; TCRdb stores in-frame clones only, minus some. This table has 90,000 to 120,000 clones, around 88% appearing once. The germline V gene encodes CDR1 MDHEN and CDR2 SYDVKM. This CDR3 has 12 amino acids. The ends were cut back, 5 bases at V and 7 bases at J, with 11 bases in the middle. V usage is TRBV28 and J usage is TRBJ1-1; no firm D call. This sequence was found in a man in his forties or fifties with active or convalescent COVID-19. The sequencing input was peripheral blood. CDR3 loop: CASSPPQSEAFF. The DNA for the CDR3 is TGTGCCAGCAGTCCTCCACAGAGTGAAGCTTTCTTT.